This TCR beta chain emerged from a study of blood T cell repertoires in COVID-19. The CDR3 contains 15 residues. CDR1 and CDR2 from the germline V gene are MDHEN and SYDVKM. Trimming at V came to 6 bases and at J to 4 bases, leaving 11 bases not matched to a gene. Data came from immunoSEQ multiplex PCR; TCRdb stores just in-frame clones and leaves some out. Of approximately 320,000 clones in the sample, roughly nine tenths are singletons; the top ten hold over 8.5%. The TCR comes from a woman aged 25-40 years with COVID-19, enrolled during active disease. Sequencing was carried out using peripheral blood. The genes are TRBV28 and TRBJ2-7, with TRBD2 matching 8 bases. The CDR3: CASRSEGRGAYEQYF. DNA for the CDR3: TGTGCCAGCAGAAGCGAGGGGCGGGGGGCGTACGAGCAGTACTTC.